A selection of T cell receptor beta chains follows, all from one sample in a study of T cell responses to AZD1222 COVID-19 vaccine. Clones were sequenced by immunoSEQ multiplex PCR, and TCRdb holds only the in-frame ones, with some missing. The sample records fewer than 110,000 clones, about 90% being singletons. Source: peripheral blood, taken 28 days after the second AZD1222 dose. These receptors all come from an adult who received the AZD1222 COVID-19 vaccine. Both conserved end residues are part of each CDR3. Fields, in order: CDR3 length, D gene, clone size, V gene, J gene, CDR3 protein, CDR3 DNA. D genes are given only for firm matches. Clone size is not always given. Where it is, it says once, few, many or a class for expanded clones.

>16|TRBD1|-|TRBV7-9|TRBJ1-4
CASSLGGWDRDEKLFF
TGTGCCAGCAGCTTAGGGGGTTGGGACAGGGACGAAAAACTGTTTTTT
>15|TRBD2|-|TRBV6-6|TRBJ2-5
CASSTTSGGQETQYF
TGTGCCAGCAGTACCACTAGCGGGGGTCAAGAGACCCAGTACTTC
>14|TRBD1|few|TRBV4-1|TRBJ1-2
CASSQETGGYGYTF
TGCGCCAGCAGCCAAGAGACAGGGGGTTATGGCTACACCTTC
>15|-|-|TRBV6-2/TRBV6-3|TRBJ2-1
CASSPRGVAYNEQFF
TGTGCCAGCAGCCCCAGGGGGGTGGCCTACAATGAGCAGTTCTTC
>14|TRBD1|once|TRBV4-2|TRBJ1-5
CASSRDRPNQPQHF
TGTGCCAGCAGCCGGGACAGACCGAATCAGCCCCAGCATTTT
>15|TRBD1|-|TRBV7-9|TRBJ1-2
CASSPTGQGAYGYTF
TGTGCCAGCAGCCCCACAGGACAGGGGGCTTATGGCTACACCTTC
>14|TRBD2|-|TRBV19|TRBJ2-7
CASSILAGPYEQYF
TGTGCCAGTAGTATTCTAGCGGGGCCGTACGAGCAGTACTTC
>15|TRBD2|-|TRBV6-6|TRBJ2-3
CASSQVLADTDTQYF
TGTGCCAGCAGTCAAGTCCTAGCGGACACAGATACGCAGTATTTT
>12|-|-|TRBV29-1|TRBJ1-2
CSVEQVAYGYTF
TGCAGCGTTGAACAGGTAGCCTATGGCTACACCTTC
>18|-|-|TRBV7-2|TRBJ2-1
CASSLALGAGVPPDEQFF
TGTGCCAGCAGCTTAGCGCTCGGGGCAGGGGTACCACCGGATGAGCAGTTCTTC
>14|TRBD1|-|TRBV9|TRBJ1-2
CASSVGTGTYGYTF
TGTGCCAGCAGCGTAGGGACAGGAACCTATGGCTACACCTTC
>14|-|few|TRBV28|TRBJ2-7
CASSLPGQTYEQYF
TGTGCCAGCAGTCTTCCGGGACAAACCTACGAGCAGTACTTC
>15|TRBD2|-|TRBV6-6|TRBJ2-7
CASRWTSGGSYEQYF
TGTGCCAGCAGATGGACTAGCGGGGGGTCCTACGAGCAGTACTTC
>15|-|-|TRBV7-9|TRBJ1-1
CASSLQGTSSTEAFF
TGTGCCAGCAGCCTCCAGGGCACCTCTTCCACTGAAGCTTTCTTT
>11|-|few|TRBV6-2/TRBV6-3|TRBJ2-7
CASSLSGEQYF
TGTGCCAGCAGTTTATCTGGAGAGCAGTACTTC
>15|TRBD1|-|TRBV13|TRBJ1-3
CASSSRQGAGNTIYF
TGTGCCAGCAGCTCCAGACAGGGTGCGGGAAACACCATATATTTT
>14|TRBD1|-|TRBV6-5|TRBJ1-2
CASSYDRAPYGYTF
TGTGCCAGCAGTTACGACAGGGCTCCCTATGGCTACACCTTC
>13|-|-|TRBV11-2|TRBJ2-5
CASSSEGGETQYF
TGTGCCAGCAGCTCAGAAGGGGGGGAGACCCAGTACTTC
>16|TRBD1|-|TRBV2|TRBJ2-7
CASSATSGTGPREQYF
TGTGCCAGCAGTGCTACGTCCGGGACAGGGCCTCGGGAGCAGTACTTC
>14|-|-|TRBV5-4|TRBJ1-1
CASSLALGRDEAFF
TGTGCCAGCAGCCTTGCCCTGGGACGAGATGAAGCTTTCTTT
>15|TRBD2|once|TRBV9|TRBJ2-1
CASSVGGGANNEQFF
TGTGCCAGCAGCGTAGGCGGGGGGGCCAACAATGAGCAGTTCTTC
>15|TRBD1|-|TRBV19|TRBJ2-5
CASSVDRGLQETQYF
TGTGCCAGTAGTGTGGACAGGGGGCTTCAAGAGACCCAGTACTTC
>14|-|once|TRBV7-2|TRBJ1-4
CASSPRWGDEKLFF
TGTGCCAGCAGCCCACGTTGGGGAGATGAAAAACTGTTTTTT
>14|-|once|TRBV28|TRBJ2-7
CASSLSPGEGEQYF
TGTGCCAGCAGTTTATCCCCGGGGGAAGGTGAGCAGTACTTC
>15|TRBD1|-|TRBV2|TRBJ2-7
CASSTSRDRPYEQYF
TGTGCCAGCAGTACCAGCCGGGACAGACCCTACGAGCAGTACTTC
>16|-|-|TRBV11-2|TRBJ2-7
CASSLVPGYPSYEQYF
TGTGCCAGCAGCTTAGTTCCAGGGTACCCCTCCTACGAGCAGTACTTC
>11|TRBD2|once|TRBV20-1|TRBJ2-1
CSARGGNEQFF
TGCAGTGCTAGGGGGGGGAATGAGCAGTTCTTC
>16|-|once|TRBV6-2/TRBV6-3|TRBJ2-3
CASSYGSSTSTDTQYF
TGTGCCAGCAGTTACGGTTCGTCAACTAGCACAGATACGCAGTATTTT
>16|-|once|TRBV7-2|TRBJ2-2
CASSLAYGHRTGELFF
TGTGCCAGCAGCTTAGCGTACGGGCATCGGACCGGGGAGCTGTTTTTT
>17|TRBD1|-|TRBV7-2|TRBJ2-2
CASSLVWTGMVTGELFF
TGTGCCAGCAGCTTAGTTTGGACAGGGATGGTCACCGGGGAGCTGTTTTTT
>13|-|once|TRBV19|TRBJ2-7
CASSPGRSYEQYF
TGTGCCAGTAGCCCAGGGCGCTCCTACGAGCAGTACTTC
>15|-|-|TRBV9|TRBJ1-5
CASSAYGGVGQPQHF
TGTGCCAGCAGCGCTTATGGGGGGGTCGGTCAGCCCCAGCATTTT
>13|-|-|TRBV28|TRBJ2-7
CASSLRPSYEQYF
TGTGCCAGCAGTTTAAGGCCCTCCTACGAGCAGTACTTC
>16|TRBD2|-|TRBV3-1/TRBV3-2|TRBJ2-1
CASSLAGAGGLYEQFF
TGTGCCAGCAGCCTGGCTGGTGCGGGGGGTTTGTATGAGCAGTTCTTC